This T cell receptor (beta chain) was profiled in a study of OX40 agonist ivuxolimab in advanced cancers. In the study overall: It was ivuxolimab, an agonistic anti-OX40 (CD134) antibody, that patients were treated with. Points from the study as a whole: People who partly responded at 0.1-3.0 mg/kg had some of the least clonal expansion seen. At 0.1 to 3.0 mg/kg, clonal expansion of CD4+ and CD8+ blood T cells had occurred by week 6.

Turning to this clone: Its specificity is unknown.

TCRdb keeps only in-frame clones here, not all; method: immunoSEQ multiplex PCR. Altogether around 35,000 clones are present, around 92% being singletons, with the ten largest covering around a third. Anyone with autoimmune disease history or systemic immunosuppression was excluded. V was cut by 4 bases and J by 7 bases, with 12 bases left in between. Germline-derived CDR1 and CDR2 are SGHDT and YYEEEE. The CDR3 is made up of 13 amino acids. The rearrangement links TRBV5-6 to TRBJ1-5, with a tentative D call TRBD1 (6 bases). This receptor was taken from an adult with an advanced solid tumor such as melanoma, head and neck, liver or kidney cancer. Sequenced material: CD4+ or CD8+ T cells sorted from blood, taken in a trial of the OX40 agonist ivuxolimab. The CDR3 here is CASSPGGGQPQHF. CDR3 nucleotide sequence: TGTGCCAGCAGCCCGGGTGGGGGCCAGCCCCAGCATTTT.